Below are 10 T cell receptor beta chains sequenced from a single sample in a study of PD-L1 blockade in urothelial cancer. Sequencing used immunoSEQ multiplex PCR; TCRdb keeps in-frame clones, though not all of them. The sample consists of tens of thousands of clones, roughly 80% of them appearing once. The sequences come from PBMCs, collected around atezolizumab (anti-PD-L1) treatment. These receptors all come from a man between 70 and 80 years old with urothelial cancer.

The V call is TRBV7-2, the J call TRBJ1-4, with D tentatively TRBD1 (6 bases). Looked up from germline, CDR1 is SGHTA and CDR2 is FQGNSA. The germline V and J ends were trimmed by 1 base and 8 bases, with 11 bases remaining between them. The CDR3 has 14 amino acids. The chain's CDR3 is CASSLGGRWEKLFF. The CDR3 coding sequence is TGTGCCAGCAGCTTAGGGGGGCGATGGGAAAAACTGTTTTTT.

The rearrangement joins TRBV4-3 to TRBJ1-1; D is unresolved. CDR1 LGHNA and CDR2 YSLEER come from the germline V gene. The length of the CDR3 is 15 residues. V was trimmed by 0 bases and J by 6 bases, leaving 14 bases between them. The CDR3 coding sequence is TGCGCCAGCAGCCAAGATGCAACCGGGAGGGCTGAAGCTTTCTTT. Encoded protein: CASSQDATGRAEAFF.

The chain uses TRBV30 and TRBJ1-2; D is unclear. V lost 1 base and J lost 4, with 10 bases in between. Germline V gives CDR1 GTSNPN, CDR2 SVGIG (reference sequence). This CDR3 is 13 amino acids long. Here the CDR3 reads CAWSGGRLYGYTF. The CDR3 nucleotides read TGTGCCTGGAGTGGCGGGAGGCTCTATGGCTACACCTTC. Using reference TRBV30 and TRBJ1-2 for the parts outside the CDR3, the full variable domain is SQTIHQWPATLVQPVGSPLSLECTVEGTSNPNLYWYRQAAGRGLQLLFYSVGIGQISSEVPQNLSASRPQDRQFILSSKKLLLSDSGFYLCAWSGGRLYGYTFGSGTRLTVV.

This chain uses TRBV7-2 with TRBJ2-1; TRBD1 matches at 9 bases. The CDR3 length is 15 residues. The ends lost 4 bases at V and 3 bases at J; junction bases unmatched: 4. CDR1 and CDR2 from the germline V gene are SGHTA and FQGNSA. This CDR3 is CASSWTGDRYNEQFF. The CDR3, as DNA: TGTGCCAGCAGCTGGACAGGGGACCGCTACAATGAGCAGTTCTTC.

The chain joins TRBV7-2 to TRBJ1-2; D ambiguous. The CDR3 is 13 residues long. Per the germline V gene, CDR1 is SGHTA and CDR2 is FQGNSA. Deletions cut 3 bases from V and 8 bases from J, with 13 bases between. The chain's CDR3 is CASSFGGSWGYTF. The CDR3 region has the DNA TGTGCCAGCAGCTTCGGAGGGTCATGGGGCTACACCTTC.

The chain couples TRBV4-3 to TRBJ1-2; TRBD1 might be the D (6 bases). Trimming shortened V by 5 bases and J by 7 bases, and 17 bases separated the two germline ends. Germline CDR1 reads LGHNA; CDR2 reads YSLEER. The length of the CDR3 is 14 residues. CDR3 bases: TGCGCCAGCAGCTCAAACGACAGGCTGGGTGGCTACACCTTC. Its translation is CASSSNDRLGGYTF.

The V and J genes are TRBV19 and TRBJ2-5; a possible D gene is TRBD2 (5 bases). Trimming removed 3 bases from V and 5 bases from J, with 10 bases in between. CDR3 length: 13 residues. Germline values: CDR1 LNHDA, CDR2 SQIVND (reference sequence). The CDR3 region has the DNA TGTGCCAGTAGTATTAAAGGCGGGGAGACCCAGTACTTC. Amino acids: CASSIKGGETQYF.

This sequence joins TRBV6-4 and TRBJ2-1, with TRBD2 identical over 9 bases. This CDR3 contains 15 residues. Trimming cost V 0 bases and J 8 bases; bases outside gene matches: 5. Germline lookup yields CDR1 MRHNA and CDR2 SNTAGT. The CDR3 DNA follows: TGTGCCAGCAGTGACTCGTTTAGCGGGAGTGATGAGCAGTTCTTC. This sequence encodes CASSDSFSGSDEQFF.

This chain joins TRBV4-1 and TRBJ2-7; no definite D call. The CDR3 is 11 amino acids. Germline values: CDR1 MGHRA, CDR2 YSYEKL. V was cut by 4 bases and J by 7 bases, with 8 bases left in between. As DNA, the CDR3 is TGCGCCAGCAGCCGCGACTGGGAGCAGTACTTC. This sequence encodes CASSRDWEQYF.

The chain is built from TRBV28 and TRBJ2-7, with TRBD1 matching over 8 bases. Germline V gene data show CDR1 as MDHEN and CDR2 as SYDVKM. This CDR3 is built from 12 residues. Losses at the gene ends were 2 bases for V and 9 bases for J; bases not matched to a gene: 3. In DNA, the CDR3 is TGTGCCAGCAGTTTACGAGGACAGGGGCAGTACTTC. It is translated as CASSLRGQGQYF.